This T cell receptor (beta chain) was recovered during a study of T cell responses to AZD1222 COVID-19 vaccine. Study-level results: The span of vaccine-associated CD4 TCRs extended across spike, with dominance at 160-218 and 743-854.

This clone has just a few counts. The target antigen is unknown. A read error may produce the germline difference seen at one junction end. The table came from immunoSEQ multiplex PCR; TCRdb's copy has only in-frame clones and leaves some out. The table records about 110,000 clones, 85% to 90% of them present only once. Germline V CDR1 and CDR2: MNHEY, SVGAGI. The CDR3 is 14 residues long. This receptor was identified in an adult in good health. The gene calls are TRBV6-5 and TRBJ2-7, with D possibly TRBD2 on 5 matching bases. The sequencing used peripheral blood, collected on day 0 of AZD1222 vaccination. CDR3 DNA: TGTGCCAGCAGCTACTTGCGGGCCGTATACGAGCAGTACTTC. Translated, it gives CASSYLRAVYEQYF.